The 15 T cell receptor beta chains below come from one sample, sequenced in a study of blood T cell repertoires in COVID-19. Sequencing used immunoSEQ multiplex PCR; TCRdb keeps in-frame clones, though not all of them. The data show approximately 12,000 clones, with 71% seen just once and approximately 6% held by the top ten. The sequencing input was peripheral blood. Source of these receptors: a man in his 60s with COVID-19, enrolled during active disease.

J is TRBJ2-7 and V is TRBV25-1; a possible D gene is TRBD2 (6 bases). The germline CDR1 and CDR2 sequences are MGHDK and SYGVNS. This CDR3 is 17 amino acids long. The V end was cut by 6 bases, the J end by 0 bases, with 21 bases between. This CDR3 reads CASSLRGSPAGSYEQYF. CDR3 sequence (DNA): TGTGCCAGCAGCCTAAGAGGTTCCCCAGCGGGCTCCTACGAGCAGTACTTC.

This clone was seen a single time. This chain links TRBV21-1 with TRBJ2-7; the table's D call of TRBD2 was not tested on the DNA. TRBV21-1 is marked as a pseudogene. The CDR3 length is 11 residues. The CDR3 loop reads CASGGTYEQYV. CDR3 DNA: TGTGCCAGCGGAGGTACCTACGAGCAGTACGTC.

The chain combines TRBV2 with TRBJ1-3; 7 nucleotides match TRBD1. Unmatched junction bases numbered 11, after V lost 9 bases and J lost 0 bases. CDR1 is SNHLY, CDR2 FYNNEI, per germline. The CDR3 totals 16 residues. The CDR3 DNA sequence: TGTGCCAGAGGGGGACAGACCGAGAGCTCTGGAAACACCATATATTTT. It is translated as CARGGQTESSGNTIYF.

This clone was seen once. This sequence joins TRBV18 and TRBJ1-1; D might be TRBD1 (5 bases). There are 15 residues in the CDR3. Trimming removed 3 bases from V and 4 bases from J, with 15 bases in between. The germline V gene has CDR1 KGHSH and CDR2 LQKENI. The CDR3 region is CASSPDRGSSTEAFF. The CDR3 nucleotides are TGTGCCAGCTCACCCGACCGGGGGAGCAGCACTGAAGCTTTCTTT.

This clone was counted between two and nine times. This CDR3 reads CASSTPRQGIHF. The CDR3 bases are TGTGCCAGCAGCACGCCCAGACAGGGGATCCATTTT. The rearrangement links TRBV7-9 to TRBJ1-5; 8 bases agree with TRBD1. The germline V gene encodes CDR1 SEHNR and CDR2 FQNEAQ (reference sequence). This CDR3 contains 12 residues. The V segment lost 5 bases and the J segment 16 bases; nucleotides outside the gene matches: 10.

For the CDR3, the DNA is TGCGCCAGCAGCCACCCCCCGAAGGAGGGGACGGGAAAACTGTTTTTT. Encoded protein: CASSHPPKEGTGKLFF. The gene calls are TRBV4-1 and TRBJ1-4; D is perhaps TRBD1 (5 bases). The CDR3 loop spans 16 amino acids. The V end was cut by 3 bases, the J end by 10 bases, with 21 bases between. The germline V gene encodes CDR1 MGHRA and CDR2 YSYEKL.

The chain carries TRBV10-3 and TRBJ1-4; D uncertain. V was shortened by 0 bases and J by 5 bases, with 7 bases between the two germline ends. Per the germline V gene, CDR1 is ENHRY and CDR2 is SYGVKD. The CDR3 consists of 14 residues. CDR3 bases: TGTGCCATCAGTGAGTCACGGGGAAATGAAAAACTGTTTTTT. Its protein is CAISESRGNEKLFF.

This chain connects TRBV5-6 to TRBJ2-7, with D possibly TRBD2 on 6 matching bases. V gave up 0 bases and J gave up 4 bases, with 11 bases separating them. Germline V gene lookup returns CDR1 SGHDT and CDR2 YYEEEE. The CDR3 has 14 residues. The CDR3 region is CASSLGSGWYEQYV. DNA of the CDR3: TGTGCCAGCAGCTTGGGTAGCGGTTGGTACGAGCAGTACGTC.

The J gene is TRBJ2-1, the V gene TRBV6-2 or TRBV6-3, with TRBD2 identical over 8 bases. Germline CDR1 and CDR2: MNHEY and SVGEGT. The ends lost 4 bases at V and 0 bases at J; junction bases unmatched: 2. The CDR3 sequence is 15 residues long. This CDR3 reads CASSWGTSSYNEQFF. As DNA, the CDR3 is TGTGCCAGCAGTTGGGGGACTAGCTCCTACAATGAGCAGTTCTTC.

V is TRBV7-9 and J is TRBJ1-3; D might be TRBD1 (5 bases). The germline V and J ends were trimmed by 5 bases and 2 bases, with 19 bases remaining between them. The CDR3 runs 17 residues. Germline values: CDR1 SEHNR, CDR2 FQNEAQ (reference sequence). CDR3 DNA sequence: TGTGCCAGCAGCCACTTCGTTGGGGGGGAGGCTGGAAACACCATATATTTT. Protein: CASSHFVGGEAGNTIYF.

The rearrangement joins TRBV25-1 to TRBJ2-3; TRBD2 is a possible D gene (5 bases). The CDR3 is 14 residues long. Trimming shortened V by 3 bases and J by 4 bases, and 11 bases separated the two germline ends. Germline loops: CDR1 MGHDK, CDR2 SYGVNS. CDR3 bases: TGTGCCAGCAGTGACGGGGAGTTTCCAGATACGCAGTATTTT. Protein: CASSDGEFPDTQYF.

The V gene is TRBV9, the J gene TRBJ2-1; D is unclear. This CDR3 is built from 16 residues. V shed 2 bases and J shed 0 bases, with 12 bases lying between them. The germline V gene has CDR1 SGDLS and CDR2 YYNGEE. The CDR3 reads CASSVSLGSSYNEQFF. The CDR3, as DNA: TGTGCCAGCAGCGTTTCTCTAGGTAGCTCCTACAATGAGCAGTTCTTC.

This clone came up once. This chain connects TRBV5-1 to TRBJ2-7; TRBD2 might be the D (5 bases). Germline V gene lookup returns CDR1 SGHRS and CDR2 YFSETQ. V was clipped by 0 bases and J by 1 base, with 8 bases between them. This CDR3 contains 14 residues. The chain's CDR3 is CASSLAGLSYEQYV. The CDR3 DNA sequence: TGCGCCAGCAGCTTGGCAGGACTTTCCTACGAGCAGTACGTC.

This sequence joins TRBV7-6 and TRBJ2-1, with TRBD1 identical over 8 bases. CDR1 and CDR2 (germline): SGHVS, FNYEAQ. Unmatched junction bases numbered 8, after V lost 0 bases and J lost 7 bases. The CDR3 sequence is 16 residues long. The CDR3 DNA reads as TGTGCCAGCAGCTTAGCTCTGGACAGGGTCGGGAATGAGCAGTTCTTC. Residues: CASSLALDRVGNEQFF.

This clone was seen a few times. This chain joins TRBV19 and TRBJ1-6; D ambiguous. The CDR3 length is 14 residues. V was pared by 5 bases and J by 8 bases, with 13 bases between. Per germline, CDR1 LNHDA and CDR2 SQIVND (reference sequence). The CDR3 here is CASSDTGKYSPLHF. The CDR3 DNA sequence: TGTGCCAGTAGTGATACGGGGAAGTATTCACCCCTCCACTTT.